The 2 T cell receptor beta chains listed next were all sequenced from one sample in a study of blood T cell repertoires in COVID-19. Produced via immunoSEQ multiplex PCR; TCRdb's table is partial and in-frame only. In the table there are 200,000 to 250,000 clones, 85% to 90% of which are singletons. Sequenced material: PBMCs or T cells enriched from blood (not recorded which). These receptors came from a woman between 45 and 65 years old in a cohort exposed to, infected with or recovered from COVID-19 (not recorded which).

The chain links TRBV4-3 to TRBJ1-2; 7 bases map to TRBD1. Trimming removed 1 base from V and 4 bases from J; junction bases left unmatched: 6. This CDR3 comprises 15 residues. Germline lookup yields CDR1 LGHNA and CDR2 YSLEER. The CDR3 sequence: CASSQARQGSYGYTF. In DNA, the CDR3 is TGCGCCAGCAGCCAAGCCCGACAGGGATCCTATGGCTACACCTTC.

The chain combines TRBV14 with TRBJ2-1; D remains unclear. The CDR3 runs to 13 residues. V shed 5 bases and J shed 7 bases, with 12 bases lying between them. Per the germline V gene, CDR1 is SGHDN and CDR2 is FVKESK. The CDR3 sequence is CASSLSIRNEQFF. The DNA of the CDR3 is TGTGCCAGCAGCTTATCCATTAGAAATGAGCAGTTCTTC.